The clone carrying this T cell receptor beta chain was found many times. The sample belongs to a study of tumor and adjacent non-tumor tissue in lung cancer. The library came from three nested PCR rounds adapted from ARM-PCR protocols. TCRdb reanalysed the multiplex PCR reads using MiXCR and keeps one entry per CDR3 protein. Among around 100,000 distinct CDR3 sequences listed, 65% were seen once. The template was RNA from unsorted bulk tissue. More than 3 cm separated this lung sample from the edge of the tumor. This CDR3 spans 13 amino acids. V gave up 0 bases and J gave up 4 bases, with 5 bases separating them. CDR1 is SGHDT, CDR2 YYEEEE, per germline.

The J gene is TRBJ1-5, the V gene TRBV5-6, with D uncertain. The origin of this receptor is a man under 40 with non-small cell lung cancer. Sequencing was carried out using distant non-tumor lung tissue. In nucleotides, the CDR3 is TGTGCCAGCAGCTTGGGCAGTAATCAGCCCCAGCATTTT. The encoded protein is CASSLGSNQPQHF.